Following are 28 T cell receptor beta chains from one sample sequenced in a study of cytomegalovirus exposure and HLA in healthy donors. The protocol was immunoSEQ multiplex PCR, while the TCRdb copy is restricted to in-frame clones and leaves out a portion. This sample carries some 250,000 clones, roughly 90% of them seen once, and the ten largest clones take 0.35% to 0.4%. Sequenced: PBMCs. These receptor sequences come from a woman under 30 in good health and CMV-seronegative.

In DNA, the CDR3 is TGTGCCAGCAGCTTAGATCTAAGCGGGGACTACAATGAGCAGTTCTTC. This sequence encodes CASSLDLSGDYNEQFF. The chain has TRBV11-2 and TRBJ2-1; 7 bases agree with TRBD2. The ends lost 0 bases at V and 3 bases at J; junction bases unmatched: 5. CDR3 length equals 16 residues. Germline CDR1 reads SGHAT; CDR2 reads FQNNGV.

The genes are TRBV19 and TRBJ1-5; a possible D gene is TRBD1 (6 bases). CDR3 size: 15 residues. CDR1 and CDR2 (germline): LNHDA, SQIVND (reference sequence). V lost 6 bases and J 5 bases, leaving 17 bases between the germline ends. CDR3 sequence: CASRHSDSLYQPQHF. DNA of the CDR3: TGTGCCAGTAGACATTCGGACAGCCTGTATCAGCCCCAGCATTTT.

V and J are TRBV2 and TRBJ1-2, with 9 bases fitting TRBD1. CDR3 length: 16 amino acids. Per the germline V gene, CDR1 is SNHLY and CDR2 is FYNNEI. The V and J ends lost 0 bases and 4 bases, in that order; junction bases with no gene match: 6. CDR3 sequence (DNA): TGTGCCAGCAGTGAAGCGGCAACAGGGGGCGTCTATGGCTACACCTTC. Translating gives CASSEAATGGVYGYTF. The entire variable domain, with the rest obtained from reference TRBV2 and TRBJ1-2, is as follows: EPEVTQTPSHQVTQMGQEVILRCVPISNHLYFYWYRQILGQKVEFLVSFYNNEISEKSEIFDDQFSVERPDGSNFTLKIRSTKLEDSAMYFCASSEAATGGVYGYTFGSGTRLTVV.

The V call is TRBV6-1, the J call TRBJ1-5, with 9 bases fitting TRBD1. V lost 4 bases, J lost 7 bases, and 8 bases stayed unmatched. The CDR3 length is 15 residues. CDR1 is MNHNS, CDR2 SASEGT, per germline. The DNA for the CDR3 is TGTGCCAGCAGTGCGGGACAGGGAGGAGCCCAGCCCCAGCATTTT. Translated: CASSAGQGGAQPQHF.

This sequence joins TRBV6-5 and TRBJ1-2, with TRBD1 matching 7 bases. The CDR3 has 15 residues. The ends lost 6 bases at V and 5 bases at J; junction bases unmatched: 12. In germline, CDR1 is MNHEY, CDR2 SVGAGI. The CDR3 region has the DNA TGTGCCAGCAGGACAACCCGACAGGGAACTTATGGCTACACCTTC. Protein product: CASRTTRQGTYGYTF.

V is TRBV7-2 and J is TRBJ2-7; 9 nucleotides align to TRBD1. Germline CDR1 SGHTA, CDR2 FQGNSA. The CDR3 has 15 residues. V gave up 5 bases and J gave up 3 bases; unmatched junction bases: 8. The CDR3 nucleotides are TGTGCCAGCAGCGCCACGGGACAGGGTTTCTACGAGCAGTACTTC. Protein: CASSATGQGFYEQYF.

This chain connects TRBV5-4 to TRBJ2-3, with D unresolved. The germline V gene has CDR1 SGHNT and CDR2 YYREEE (reference sequence). Trimming cost V 4 bases and J 2 bases, with 11 bases left between them. The CDR3 is 14 residues long. CDR3 loop: CASSEVFPTDTQYF. DNA for the CDR3: TGTGCCAGCAGCGAGGTTTTCCCCACAGATACGCAGTATTTT.

The chain uses TRBV11-2 and TRBJ1-2; 10 bases line up with TRBD1. After removal of 4 bases from V and 4 bases from J, the junction contained 6 bases not matched to a gene. This CDR3 spans 15 amino acids. Per germline, CDR1 SGHAT and CDR2 FQNNGV. The CDR3 loop reads CASSSGTGDAYGYTF. As DNA, the CDR3 is TGTGCCAGCAGCTCCGGGACAGGGGATGCCTATGGCTACACCTTC.

The chain couples TRBV5-6 to TRBJ2-3; D is uncertain. CDR1 and CDR2 from the germline V gene are SGHDT and YYEEEE. This CDR3 is 14 amino acids long. V shed 4 bases and J shed 2 bases, with 11 bases lying between them. CDR3 nucleotides: TGTGCCAGCAGCGTTAGCATATCCACAGATACGCAGTATTTT. As protein: CASSVSISTDTQYF. Variable domain in full (rest from reference TRBV5-6 and TRBJ2-3): DAGVTQSPTHLIKTRGQQVTLRCSPKSGHDTVSWYQQALGQGPQFIFQYYEEEERQRGNFPDRFSGHQFPNYSSELNVNALLLGDSALYLCASSVSISTDTQYFGPGTRLTVL.

The chain uses TRBV6-1 and TRBJ2-7, with 9 positions matching TRBD2. Trimming took 8 bases from V and 0 from J; bases not matched to a gene: 8. Per the germline V gene, CDR1 is MNHNS and CDR2 is SASEGT. The CDR3 is made up of 15 amino acids. DNA for the CDR3: TGTGCCAGCGCCCCGAGCGGGGGGTTCTCCTACGAGCAGTACTTC. Its protein is CASAPSGGFSYEQYF.

The rearrangement joins TRBV27 to TRBJ2-3; 8 bases line up with TRBD2. This CDR3 has 17 residues. Germline CDR1 and CDR2: MNHEY and SMNVEV (reference sequence). V shed 2 bases and J 4 bases; nucleotides not matched to a gene: 11. CDR3 coding DNA: TGTGCCAGCAGTTTACCGACTCTAACCGGGGGGGCAGATACGCAGTATTTT. Amino acids: CASSLPTLTGGADTQYF.

V gene TRBV6-5 combines with J gene TRBJ2-3; D uncertain. The CDR3 is made up of 13 amino acids. Trimming removed 3 bases at V and 2 bases at J, with 6 bases between. Germline CDR1 and CDR2: MNHEY and SVGAGI. Here the CDR3 DNA reads TGTGCCAGCAGTTATATCTTCACAGATACGCAGTATTTT. Translating gives CASSYIFTDTQYF.

The chain carries TRBV6-4 and TRBJ2-1; 8 positions agree with TRBD2. V gave up 0 bases and J gave up 10 bases; unmatched junction bases: 11. CDR1 MRHNA and CDR2 SNTAGT come from the germline V gene. The CDR3 covers 16 residues. CDR3 DNA sequence: TGTGCCAGCAGTGACTCTAGCGGGGCTCCTTACAGGGAGCAGTTCTTC. This sequence encodes CASSDSSGAPYREQFF.

The CDR3 spells CASSLDVRTAAYGYTF. DNA of the CDR3: TGCGCCAGCAGCTTGGACGTTCGGACAGCCGCGTATGGCTACACCTTC. The genes are TRBV5-1 and TRBJ1-2, with a weak D call TRBD1 (6 bases). The germline V gene has CDR1 SGHRS and CDR2 YFSETQ. The CDR3 contains 16 residues. V was trimmed by 0 bases and J by 5 bases, leaving 17 bases between them.

The gene calls are TRBV27 and TRBJ2-5; the D gene is possibly TRBD1 (5 bases). This CDR3 is 16 amino acids long. V was cut by 3 bases and J by 1 base, with 15 bases left in between. CDR1 is MNHEY, CDR2 SMNVEV, per germline (reference sequence). The CDR3, as DNA: TGTGCCAGCAGTTTTTCGGGCCAGACAGTCCAAGAGACCCAGTACTTC. It encodes CASSFSGQTVQETQYF.

The chain recombines TRBV29-1 with TRBJ1-1; no reliable D call. V gave up 2 bases and J gave up 4 bases, with 11 bases separating them. Germline CDR1 is SQVTM and CDR2 is ANQGSEA. This CDR3 region has 13 residues. CDR3 residues: CSVERGMATEAFF. The CDR3, as DNA: TGCAGCGTTGAACGGGGTATGGCCACTGAAGCTTTCTTT.

The V and J genes are TRBV27 and TRBJ2-3; 7 nucleotides align to TRBD2. J gave up 1 base and V 3 bases, and 10 bases lay outside the gene matches. Germline CDR1 is MNHEY and CDR2 is SMNVEV (reference sequence). The CDR3 extends over 17 amino acids. The CDR3 loop reads CASSLLPTGGGTDTQYF. CDR3 bases: TGTGCCAGCAGTTTGTTGCCGACGGGGGGAGGCACAGATACGCAGTATTTT.

Concerning this clone: The sample contains more than one DNA sequence encoding this CDR3. The chain couples TRBV9 to TRBJ1-1, with a weak D call TRBD1 (5 bases). Germline CDR1 is SGDLS and CDR2 is YYNGEE. This CDR3 contains 13 residues. The V end lost 0 bases, the J end lost 3 bases, and 6 bases lay between the germline ends. The CDR3 sequence: CASSVGGDTEAFF. CDR3 DNA: TGTGCCAGCAGCGTAGGGGGGGACACTGAAGCTTTCTTT.

The DNA of the CDR3 is TGCAGCGTTGACAGGGGGGCCTATGGCTACACCTTC. Its translation: CSVDRGAYGYTF. The chain couples TRBV29-1 to TRBJ1-2; 7 nucleotides match TRBD1. V lost 3 bases to trimming and J lost 4 bases; unmatched junction nucleotides: 2. Germline V lookup: CDR1 SQVTM, CDR2 ANQGSEA. The CDR3 consists of 12 residues.

This clone was observed once. The rearrangement joins TRBV5-5 to TRBJ2-7; TRBD2 might be the D (5 bases). The CDR3 has 15 residues. Germline lookup yields CDR1 SGHKS and CDR2 YYEKEE (reference sequence). Trimming cost V 2 bases and J 3 bases, with 15 bases left between them. CDR3 loop: CASSFAGGVFYEQYF. CDR3 bases: TGTGCCAGCAGCTTCGCGGGTGGAGTTTTCTACGAGCAGTACTTC.

The chain links TRBV7-8 to TRBJ2-7; maybe TRBD2 (5 bases). The CDR3 has 15 residues. Germline lookup yields CDR1 SGHVS and CDR2 FQNEAQ. Trimming left V 1 base short and J 0 bases short, with 10 bases between. CDR3 coding DNA: TGTGCCAGCAGCTTAGTTAGCGCGAGCTCCTACGAGCAGTACGTC. This encodes CASSLVSASSYEQYV.

The rearrangement links TRBV5-1 to TRBJ2-2; 7 bases fit TRBD1. Germline CDR1 and CDR2: SGHRS and YFSETQ. V shed 4 bases, J shed 5 bases, and the junction held 5 bases outside the gene matches. CDR3 length: 14 residues. CDR3 sequence: CASSTDRVTGELFF. CDR3 in DNA: TGCGCCAGCAGCACCGACAGGGTAACCGGGGAGCTGTTTTTT.

This clone was picked up one time. Written as DNA, the CDR3 is TGCGCCAGCAGCTCTGGACAGGGGGATATCTATGGCTACACCTTC. Residues: CASSSGQGDIYGYTF. The chain is built from TRBV5-1 and TRBJ1-2; 10 bases map to TRBD1. With V trimmed by 3 bases and J by 4 bases, 6 bases remained unmatched. This CDR3 comprises 15 residues. Germline V gives CDR1 SGHRS, CDR2 YFSETQ. The whole variable domain, filled in from reference TRBV5-1 and TRBJ1-2, reads KAGVTQTPRYLIKTRGQQVTLSCSPISGHRSVSWYQQTPGQGLQFLFEYFSETQRNKGNFPGRFSGRQFSNSRSEMNVSTLELGDSALYLCASSSGQGDIYGYTFGSGTRLTVV.

The sample holds one count of this clone. The gene calls are TRBV7-9 and TRBJ1-4; TRBD1 aligns across 8 bases. Trimming at V came to 3 bases and at J to 4 bases, leaving 4 bases not matched to a gene. Germline-derived CDR1 and CDR2 are SEHNR and FQNEAQ (reference sequence). The CDR3 extends over 15 amino acids. CDR3 sequence (DNA): TGTGCCAGCAGCTTCGGGACAGGAATTAATGAAAAACTGTTTTTT. Its protein is CASSFGTGINEKLFF.

The V and J genes are TRBV6-5 and TRBJ1-1; 9 bases align to TRBD1. Unmatched junction bases numbered 6, after V lost 5 bases and J lost 5 bases. The CDR3 length is 14 residues. Germline V gene lookup returns CDR1 MNHEY and CDR2 SVGAGI. The CDR3 sequence: CASSIAGTGTEAFF. Written as DNA, the CDR3 is TGTGCCAGCAGTATAGCCGGGACAGGGACTGAAGCTTTCTTT.

Here the CDR3 DNA reads TGTGCCAGCAGCTTGGCCGGGGAAGTAGAGTATTTT. This gives the protein CASSLAGEVEYF. The chain couples TRBV5-4 to TRBJ2-3; D might be TRBD2 (5 bases). The CDR3 contains 12 residues. V was trimmed by 0 bases and J by 13 bases, leaving 12 bases between them. Germline loops: CDR1 SGHNT, CDR2 YYREEE (reference sequence). Full variable domain (remainder filled in from reference TRBV5-4 and TRBJ2-3): ETGVTQSPTHLIKTRGQQVTLRCSSQSGHNTVSWYQQALGQGPQFIFQYYREEENGRGNFPPRFSGLQFPNYSSELNVNALELDDSALYLCASSLAGEVEYFGPGTRLTVL.

The rearrangement joins TRBV6-6 to TRBJ1-5, with D tentatively TRBD1 (6 bases). The V gene's germline CDR1 is MNHNY and CDR2 SVGAGI (reference sequence). The CDR3 loop spans 15 amino acids. V was pared by 0 bases and J by 5 bases, with 11 bases between. The CDR3 sequence: CASSYSGAADQPQHF. DNA for the CDR3: TGTGCCAGCAGTTACTCGGGGGCCGCCGATCAGCCCCAGCATTTT.

This clone occurred a few times. This chain connects TRBV10-1 to TRBJ2-7, with D possibly matching TRBD2 (5 bases). Per the germline V gene, CDR1 is WNHNN and CDR2 is SYGVQD (reference sequence). The CDR3 covers 14 residues. The V gene lost 5 bases and the J gene lost 2 bases, with 13 bases spanning the gap. This CDR3 reads CASSPGTGTYEQYF. The CDR3, as DNA: TGCGCCAGCAGTCCAGGAACGGGAACCTACGAGCAGTACTTC.